This is a list of T cell receptor beta chains from one sample in a study of graft-versus-host responses after intestinal transplantation. Sequencing was performed with immunoSEQ multiplex PCR; in TCRdb, only in-frame clones are kept and a portion is missing. This sample has tens of thousands of clones, with around 76% found just once. Their antigens are not known. The source was unstimulated CD4+ T cells sorted from spleen or lymph node cells, collected before intestinal transplant. These receptors were obtained from a human donor who received an intestinal transplant. Each CDR3 is given without its conserved first and last residue.

V gene	J gene	CDR3 protein
TRBV5-1	TRBJ1-1	ASSLRPGQGVGAEAF
TRBV4-1	TRBJ2-2	ASSPSPLAGTNTGELF
TRBV4-2	TRBJ2-7	ASSQDQTAYEQY
TRBV7-9	TRBJ2-2	ASSLLGYTGELF
TRBV5-6	TRBJ2-3	ASKDLTDTQY
TRBV11-3	TRBJ2-3	ASSLDGAGGTDTQY
TRBV19	TRBJ2-7	ASAGGSYEQY
TRBV7-2	TRBJ2-7	ASSSQVSSGKPFEQY
TRBV6-1	TRBJ1-1	ASSGVPSVVTVIEAF
TRBV29-1	TRBJ2-7	SGRDSSYEQY
TRBV11-2	TRBJ1-2	ASSLGQIYGYT
TRBV9	TRBJ2-3	ASSVGARKSTDTQY
TRBV2	TRBJ1-2	ASRAHGQGRGYGYT
TRBV7-6	TRBJ2-1	ASSLVAGLYNEQF
TRBV5-6	TRBJ2-3	ASSLTQGGDTQY
TRBV30	TRBJ2-7	AWSQGLTYEQY
TRBV5-1	TRBJ1-5	ASRWDRGGNQPQH
TRBV6-5	TRBJ2-5	ASSYTGTVQETQY
TRBV7-9	TRBJ1-1	ASSLGHGMNTEAF
TRBV18	TRBJ2-1	ASSPLAGSSYNEQF
TRBV5-1	TRBJ1-2	ASRPGSQGYT
TRBV2	TRBJ1-5	ASSGGGGNQPQH
TRBV5-1	TRBJ2-3	ASSLELDLTDTQY
TRBV5-1	TRBJ2-7	ASSLFLGQSSYEQY
TRBV7-9	TRBJ1-1	ASSLASRAEAF
TRBV5-4	TRBJ1-2	ASKGGQGNGYT